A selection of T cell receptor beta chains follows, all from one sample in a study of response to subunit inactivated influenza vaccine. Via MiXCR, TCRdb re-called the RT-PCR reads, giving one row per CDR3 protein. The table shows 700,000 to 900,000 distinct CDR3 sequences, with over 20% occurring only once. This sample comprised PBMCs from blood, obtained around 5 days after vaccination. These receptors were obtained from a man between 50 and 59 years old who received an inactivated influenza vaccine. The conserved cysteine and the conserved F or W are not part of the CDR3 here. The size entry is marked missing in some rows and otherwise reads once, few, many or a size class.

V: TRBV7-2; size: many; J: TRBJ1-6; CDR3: ASSFRRTADSPLH
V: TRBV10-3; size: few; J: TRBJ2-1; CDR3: AISSTSGGAINEQF
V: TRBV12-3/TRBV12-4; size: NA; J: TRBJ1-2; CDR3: ASSLSGSYGYT
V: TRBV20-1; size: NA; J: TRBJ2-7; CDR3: SAARTVYEQY
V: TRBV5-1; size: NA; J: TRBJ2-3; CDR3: ASSSGGRTWLYSTDTQY
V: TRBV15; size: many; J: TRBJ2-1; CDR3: ATSRDGGFRRANEQF
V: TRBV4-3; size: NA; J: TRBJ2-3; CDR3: ASSQDYRGEDTQY
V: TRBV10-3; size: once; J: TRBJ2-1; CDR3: AIDASGGGSYNEQF
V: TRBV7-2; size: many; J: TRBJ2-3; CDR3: ASSLATGGAAGTDTQY
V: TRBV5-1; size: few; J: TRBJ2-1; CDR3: ASSLAASTSSEQF
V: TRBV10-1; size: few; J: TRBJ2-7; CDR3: ASSDTLDRHSYEQY
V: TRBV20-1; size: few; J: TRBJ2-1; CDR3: SARGDTYNEQF
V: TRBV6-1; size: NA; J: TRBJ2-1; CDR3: ASTYLKGGLGVNEQF
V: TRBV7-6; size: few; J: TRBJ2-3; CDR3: ASSRLVGLSTDTQY
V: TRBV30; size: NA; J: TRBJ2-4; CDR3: AWSGSIAKNIQY
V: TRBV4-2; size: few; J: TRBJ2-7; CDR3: ASSQAETATNRY
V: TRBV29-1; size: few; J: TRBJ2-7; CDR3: SVEDDGVHPYEQY
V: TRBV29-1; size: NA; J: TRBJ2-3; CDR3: SSPAGHTDTQY
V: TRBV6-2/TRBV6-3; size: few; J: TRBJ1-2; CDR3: ASSTTGNGYT
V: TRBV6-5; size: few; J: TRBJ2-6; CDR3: ASSLQGAYSGANVLT
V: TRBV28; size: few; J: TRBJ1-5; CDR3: ASSLQLGNQPQH
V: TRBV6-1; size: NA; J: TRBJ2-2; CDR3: ASSGGQGAVGELF
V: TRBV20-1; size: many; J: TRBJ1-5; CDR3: SARDPRGGGSQPQH
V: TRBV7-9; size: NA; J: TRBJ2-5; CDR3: ASSTIVGETQY
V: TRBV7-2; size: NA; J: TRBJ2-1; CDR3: ASSPGRQGPYNEQF
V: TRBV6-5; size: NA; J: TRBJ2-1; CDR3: ASRLIRGTTEQF
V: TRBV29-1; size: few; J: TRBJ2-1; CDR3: SVIPKESSYNEQF
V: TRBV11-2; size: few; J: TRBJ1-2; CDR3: ASSLAGQVGYT
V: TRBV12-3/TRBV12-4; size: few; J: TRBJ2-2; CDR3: ASSSGGENTGELF
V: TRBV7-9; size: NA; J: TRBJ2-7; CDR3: ASSLLEFAYEQY
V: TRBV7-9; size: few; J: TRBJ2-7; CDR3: ASSLVGRGNEQY
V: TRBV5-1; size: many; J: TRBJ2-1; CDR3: ASRPGQGWESSYNEQF
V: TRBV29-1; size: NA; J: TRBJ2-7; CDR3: SVEDRRTGNSYEQY
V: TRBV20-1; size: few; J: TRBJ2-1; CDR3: SASILAGQWLEQF
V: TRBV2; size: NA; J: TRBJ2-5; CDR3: ASSESGGRETQY
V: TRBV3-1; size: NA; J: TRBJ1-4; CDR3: ASSQSSGSDRKLF
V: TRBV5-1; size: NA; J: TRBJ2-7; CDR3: ASSLGSGDNVQY
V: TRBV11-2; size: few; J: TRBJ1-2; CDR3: ASTETRGPLDGYT
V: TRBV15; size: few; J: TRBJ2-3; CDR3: ATSRDIGDTQY
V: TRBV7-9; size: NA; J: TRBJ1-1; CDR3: ASSARDRTMNTEAF
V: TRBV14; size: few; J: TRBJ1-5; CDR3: ASSRGQGVNQPQH
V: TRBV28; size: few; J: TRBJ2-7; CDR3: ASSPGQGYAFRSYEQY
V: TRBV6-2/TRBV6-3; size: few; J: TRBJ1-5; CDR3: ASSYSWVSNQPQH
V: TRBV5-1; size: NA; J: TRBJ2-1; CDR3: ASSANSGTRYNEQF
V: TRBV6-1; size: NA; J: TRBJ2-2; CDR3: ASSGTVSRGGRPTGELF
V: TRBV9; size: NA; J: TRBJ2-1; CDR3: ASSVVSGGAFYNEQF
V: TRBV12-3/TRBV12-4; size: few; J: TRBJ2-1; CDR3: ATSPRGAGNNEQF
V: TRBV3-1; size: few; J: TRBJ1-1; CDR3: ASSPGSTTEAF
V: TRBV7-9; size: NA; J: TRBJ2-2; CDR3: ASSRPAGVNTGELF
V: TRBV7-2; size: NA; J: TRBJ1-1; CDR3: ASSSLIQINTEAF
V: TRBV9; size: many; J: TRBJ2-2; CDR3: ASSVGTENTGELF
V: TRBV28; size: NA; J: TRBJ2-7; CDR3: ASSIREYEQY
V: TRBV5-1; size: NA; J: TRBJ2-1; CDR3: ASSSGAGIYNEQF
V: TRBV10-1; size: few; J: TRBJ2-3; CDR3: ASSVRPTASPTDTQY
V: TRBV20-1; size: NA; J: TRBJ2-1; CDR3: SADTGTSNSNEQF
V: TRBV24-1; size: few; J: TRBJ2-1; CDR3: ATSGRSLAGADEQF
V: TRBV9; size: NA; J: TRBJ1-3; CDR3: ASSGQGSSGNTIY
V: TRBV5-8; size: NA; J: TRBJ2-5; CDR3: ANSLWGQEEETQY
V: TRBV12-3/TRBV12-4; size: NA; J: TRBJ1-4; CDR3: ASRGRQGAEEKLF
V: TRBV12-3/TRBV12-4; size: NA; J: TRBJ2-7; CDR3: ASTPGDRGYEQY